This T cell receptor beta chain was captured in a study of blood T cell repertoires in COVID-19. Study summary: Sources were T cells, B-cell-depleted T cells, or PBMCs; the material itself was cDNA or gDNA.

Authors' data handling: Estimation of nucleated cell counts was performed using reference gene primer amplification. The repertoire was sequenced with immunoSEQ multiplex PCR; TCRdb's copy has only in-frame clones and lacks some. V, J and clone size are those of that table, while D and trimming were read from the DNA. This sample carries over 200,000 clones, roughly 80% of them seen once, and the ten largest clones take roughly 5%. This clone was seen ten or more times. The CDR3 is 14 residues long. Trimming pared 3 bases from V and 0 bases from J, leaving 9 bases between. The germline V gene has CDR1 MDHEN and CDR2 SYDVKM.

Sample: peripheral blood. The chain has TRBV28 and TRBJ2-7, with a tentative D call TRBD2 (5 bases). The TCR sequence derives from a human donor in a cohort sampled during active COVID-19. Here the CDR3 DNA reads TGTGCCAGCAGTTTCCACCGGGACTCCTACGAGCAGTACTTC. Translated, it gives CASSFHRDSYEQYF. Drawing the rest from reference TRBV28 and TRBJ2-7, the complete variable domain is DVKVTQSSRYLVKRTGEKVFLECVQDMDHENMFWYRQDPGLGLRLIYFSYDVKMKEKGDIPEGYSVSREKKERFSLILESASTNQTSMYLCASSFHRDSYEQYFGPGTRLTVT.